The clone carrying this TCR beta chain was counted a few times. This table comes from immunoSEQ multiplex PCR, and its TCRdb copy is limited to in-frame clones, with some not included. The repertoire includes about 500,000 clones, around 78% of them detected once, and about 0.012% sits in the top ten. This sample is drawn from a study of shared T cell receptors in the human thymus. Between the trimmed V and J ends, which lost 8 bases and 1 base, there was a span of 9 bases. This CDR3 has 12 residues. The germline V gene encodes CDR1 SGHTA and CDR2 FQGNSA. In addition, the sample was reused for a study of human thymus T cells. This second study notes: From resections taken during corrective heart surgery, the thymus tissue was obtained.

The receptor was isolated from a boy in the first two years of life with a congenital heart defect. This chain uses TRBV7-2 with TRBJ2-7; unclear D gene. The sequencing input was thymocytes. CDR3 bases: TGTGCCAGCGCCCCCACATCCTACGAGCAGTACTTC. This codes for CASAPTSYEQYF.